This TCR beta chain was profiled in a study of blood T cell repertoires in COVID-19. Study-wide context: COVID-19 samples collected from the United States, Italy and Spain covered acute and convalescent phases.

Generated by immunoSEQ multiplex PCR, the TCRdb table keeps only in-frame clones and is missing some. The profile shows about 170,000 clones, roughly 93% of them singletons. This CDR3 has 17 residues. Trimming pared 6 bases from V and 0 bases from J, leaving 15 bases between. Germline loops: CDR1 LGHNA, CDR2 YSLEER. Seattle patients were enrolled while actively infected and followed longitudinally. J is TRBJ1-6 and V is TRBV4-3; tentative D call: TRBD1 (6 bases). The sample comprised peripheral blood. The origin of this receptor is a man aged 18 to 29 with COVID-19, enrolled during active disease. The CDR3 sequence is CASRERTGNSYNSPLHF. Written as DNA, the CDR3 is TGCGCCAGCAGGGAAAGAACAGGGAACTCCTATAATTCACCCCTCCACTTT.